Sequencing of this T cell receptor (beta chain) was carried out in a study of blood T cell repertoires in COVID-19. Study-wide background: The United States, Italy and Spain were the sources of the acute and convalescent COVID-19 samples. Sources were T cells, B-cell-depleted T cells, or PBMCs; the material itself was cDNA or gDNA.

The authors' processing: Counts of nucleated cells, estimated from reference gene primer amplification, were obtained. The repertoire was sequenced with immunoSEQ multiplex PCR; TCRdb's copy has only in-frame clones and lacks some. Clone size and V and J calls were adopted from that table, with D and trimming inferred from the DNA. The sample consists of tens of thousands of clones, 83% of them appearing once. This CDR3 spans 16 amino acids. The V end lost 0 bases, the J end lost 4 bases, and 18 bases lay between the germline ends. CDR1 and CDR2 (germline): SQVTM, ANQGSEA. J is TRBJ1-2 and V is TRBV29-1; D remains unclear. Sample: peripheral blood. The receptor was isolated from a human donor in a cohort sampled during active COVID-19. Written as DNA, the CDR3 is TGCAGCGTTGAAGATCCGATTGACTTTCAGATCTATGGCTACACCTTC. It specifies CSVEDPIDFQIYGYTF.